One sample yielded the 5 T cell receptor beta chains listed below, sequenced in a study of cytomegalovirus exposure and HLA in healthy donors. PCR primers comprised 60 Vbeta and 13 Jbeta primers. The table came from immunoSEQ multiplex PCR; TCRdb's copy has only in-frame clones and leaves some out. The sample shows around 200,000 clones, and approximately 0.98% sits with its ten largest clones. The source material was PBMCs. These receptors all come from a woman in her twenties or thirties in good health and CMV-seropositive.

The chain combines TRBV5-8 with TRBJ1-1; TRBD1 matches at 9 bases. The V gene end was trimmed by 3 bases and the J gene end by 4 bases; junction bases not matched to a gene: 10. CDR3 length: 16 amino acids. Germline V gives CDR1 SGHTS, CDR2 YDEGEE. This CDR3 reads CASSYQSGQGATEAFF. In DNA form, the CDR3 reads TGTGCCAGCAGCTACCAATCGGGACAGGGTGCCACTGAAGCTTTCTTT.

This rearrangement joins TRBV27 to TRBJ2-1; 7 bases are shared with TRBD2. The ends lost 3 bases at V and 9 bases at J; junction bases unmatched: 11. The CDR3 runs to 15 residues. In germline, CDR1 is MNHEY, CDR2 SMNVEV (reference sequence). In nucleotides, the CDR3 is TGTGCCAGCAGTTTTACGAGCGGGGCCCTCTCTGAGCAGTTCTTC. Protein: CASSFTSGALSEQFF.

This sequence joins TRBV9 and TRBJ2-1, with 8 bases that match TRBD2. This CDR3 is 14 amino acids long. Germline CDR1 is SGDLS and CDR2 is YYNGEE. The V gene end was trimmed by 2 bases and the J gene end by 5 bases; junction bases not matched to a gene: 3. CDR3 DNA sequence: TGTGCCAGCAGCGTTAGCGGGACCAACAATGAGCAGTTCTTC. Amino acids: CASSVSGTNNEQFF.

The chain carries TRBV7-9 and TRBJ1-1; 7 bases line up with TRBD1. The J segment lost 2 bases and the V segment lost 6 bases, leaving 9 bases of the junction unmatched. Germline V gene lookup returns CDR1 SEHNR and CDR2 FQNEAQ (reference sequence). The CDR3 runs to 15 residues. The DNA of the CDR3 is TGTGCCAGCAGATACAACAGGGGATCAAACACTGAAGCTTTCTTT. Its protein product is CASRYNRGSNTEAFF.

This chain uses TRBV21-1 with TRBJ1-4; the DNA was not compared with TRBD1, the D call given in the table. TRBV21-1 counts as a pseudogene. The CDR3 covers 16 residues. The CDR3 loop reads CASSKVPGQGEEKLFF. For the CDR3, the DNA is TGTGCCAGCAGCAAGGTTCCGGGACAGGGGGAAGAAAAACTGTTTTTT.